This TCR beta chain was obtained from a study of Graves' ophthalmopathy and Graves' hyperthyroidism. The germline CDR1 and CDR2 sequences are DFQATT and SNEGSKA (reference sequence). The CDR3 has 13 residues. V lost 6 bases, J lost 1 base, and 4 bases stayed unmatched. Beta-chain TCR CDR3 regions were amplified from RNA transcripts. An initial RT-PCR round employing HTBI primers preceded a second-round multiplex PCR. MiXCR, applied by TCRdb to the multiplex PCR reads, yields one record per CDR3 protein. The table includes 40,000 to 45,000 distinct CDR3 sequences, 45% to 60% detected once. This clonotype originated in an adult man with Graves' ophthalmopathy. Sample: peripheral blood. The V call is TRBV20-1, the J call TRBJ1-1, with 8 bases fitting TRBD1. The CDR3 DNA reads TGCAGTGCGCACAGGGGGGCGAACACTGAAGCTTTCTTT. Its protein is CSAHRGANTEAFF.